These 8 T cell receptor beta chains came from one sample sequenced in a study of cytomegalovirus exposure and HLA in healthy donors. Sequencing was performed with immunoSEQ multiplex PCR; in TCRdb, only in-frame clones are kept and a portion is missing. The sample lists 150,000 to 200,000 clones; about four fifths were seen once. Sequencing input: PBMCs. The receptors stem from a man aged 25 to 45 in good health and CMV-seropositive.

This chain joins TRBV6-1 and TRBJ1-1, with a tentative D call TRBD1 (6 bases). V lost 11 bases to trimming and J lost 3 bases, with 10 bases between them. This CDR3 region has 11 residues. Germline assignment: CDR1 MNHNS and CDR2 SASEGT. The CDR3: CAGTRDTEAFF. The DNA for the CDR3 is TGTGCCGGGACAAGGGACACTGAAGCTTTCTTT.

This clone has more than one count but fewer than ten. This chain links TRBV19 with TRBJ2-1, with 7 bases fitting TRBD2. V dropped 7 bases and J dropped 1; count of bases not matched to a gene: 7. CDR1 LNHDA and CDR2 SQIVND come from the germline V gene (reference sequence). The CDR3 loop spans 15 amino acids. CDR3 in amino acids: CASKSSGRSYNEQFF. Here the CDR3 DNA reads TGTGCCAGTAAGTCTAGCGGAAGATCCTACAATGAGCAGTTCTTC. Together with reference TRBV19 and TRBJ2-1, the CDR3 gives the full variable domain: DGGITQSPKYLFRKEGQNVTLSCEQNLNHDAMYWYRQDPGQGLRLIYYSQIVNDFQKGDIAEGYSVSREKKESFPLTVTSAQKNPTAFYLCASKSSGRSYNEQFFGPGTRLTVL.

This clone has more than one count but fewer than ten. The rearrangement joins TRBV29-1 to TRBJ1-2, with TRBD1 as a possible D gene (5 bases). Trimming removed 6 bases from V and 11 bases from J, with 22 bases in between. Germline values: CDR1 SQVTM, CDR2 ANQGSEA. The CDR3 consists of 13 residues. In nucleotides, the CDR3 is TGCAGCGTGGGCGGCGGGGCCAACCCTCTATACACCTTC. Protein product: CSVGGGANPLYTF.

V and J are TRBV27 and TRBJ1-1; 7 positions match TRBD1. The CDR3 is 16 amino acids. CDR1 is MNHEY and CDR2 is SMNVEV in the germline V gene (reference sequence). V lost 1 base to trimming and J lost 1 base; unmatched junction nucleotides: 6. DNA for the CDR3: TGTGCCAGCAGTTTATGGTCAGGGGGAGGGAACACTGAAGCTTTCTTT. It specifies CASSLWSGGGNTEAFF.

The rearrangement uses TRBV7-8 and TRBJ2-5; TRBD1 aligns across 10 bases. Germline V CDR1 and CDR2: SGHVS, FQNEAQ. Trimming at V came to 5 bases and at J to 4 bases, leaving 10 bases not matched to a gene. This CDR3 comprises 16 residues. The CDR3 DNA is TGTGCCAGCAGCCCCCCCGGGACAGGGGCGGGAGAGACCCAGTACTTC. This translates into CASSPPGTGAGETQYF.

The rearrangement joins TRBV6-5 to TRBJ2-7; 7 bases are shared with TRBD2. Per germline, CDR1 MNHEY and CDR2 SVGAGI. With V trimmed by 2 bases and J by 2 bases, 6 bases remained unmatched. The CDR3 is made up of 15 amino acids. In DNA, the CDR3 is TGTGCCAGCAGTTACGACCGGGACTATACCTACGAGCAGTACTTC. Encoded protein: CASSYDRDYTYEQYF.

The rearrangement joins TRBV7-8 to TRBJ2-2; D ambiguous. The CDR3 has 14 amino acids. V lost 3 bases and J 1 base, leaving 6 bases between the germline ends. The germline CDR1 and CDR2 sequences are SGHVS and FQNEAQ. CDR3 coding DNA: TGTGCCAGCAGCTTGGCGGAGAACACCGGGGAGCTGTTTTTT. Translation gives CASSLAENTGELFF.

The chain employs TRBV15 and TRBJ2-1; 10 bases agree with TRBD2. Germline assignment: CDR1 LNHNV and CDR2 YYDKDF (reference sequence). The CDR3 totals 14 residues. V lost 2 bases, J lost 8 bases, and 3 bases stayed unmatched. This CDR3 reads CATSRLAGEDEQFF. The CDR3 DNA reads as TGTGCCACCAGCAGACTAGCGGGGGAGGATGAGCAGTTCTTC.